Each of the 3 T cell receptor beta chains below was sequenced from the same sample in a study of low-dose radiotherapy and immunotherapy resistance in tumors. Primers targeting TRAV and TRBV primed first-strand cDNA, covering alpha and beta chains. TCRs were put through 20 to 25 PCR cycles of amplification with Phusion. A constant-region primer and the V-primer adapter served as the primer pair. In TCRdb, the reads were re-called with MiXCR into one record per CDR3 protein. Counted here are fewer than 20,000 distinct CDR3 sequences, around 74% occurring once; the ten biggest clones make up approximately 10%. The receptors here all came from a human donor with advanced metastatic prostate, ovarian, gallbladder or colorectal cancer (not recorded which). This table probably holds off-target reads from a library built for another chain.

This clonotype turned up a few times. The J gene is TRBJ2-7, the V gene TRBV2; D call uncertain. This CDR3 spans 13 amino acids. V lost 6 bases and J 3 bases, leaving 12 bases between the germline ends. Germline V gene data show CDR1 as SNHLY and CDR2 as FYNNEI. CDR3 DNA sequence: TGTGCCAGCAGCCCATACAGATTCTACGAGCAGTACTTC. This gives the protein CASSPYRFYEQYF. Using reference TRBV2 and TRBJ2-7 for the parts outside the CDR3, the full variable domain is EPEVTQTPSHQVTQMGQEVILRCVPISNHLYFYWYRQILGQKVEFLVSFYNNEISEKSEIFDDQFSVERPDGSNFTLKIRSTKLEDSAMYFCASSPYRFYEQYFGPGTRLTVT.

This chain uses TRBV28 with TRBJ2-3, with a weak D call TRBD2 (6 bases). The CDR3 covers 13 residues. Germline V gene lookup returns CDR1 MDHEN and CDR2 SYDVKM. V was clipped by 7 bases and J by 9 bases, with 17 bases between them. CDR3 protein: CASTPRRDSTQYF. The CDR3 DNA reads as TGTGCCAGCACCCCCCGACGGGACTCCACGCAGTATTTT.

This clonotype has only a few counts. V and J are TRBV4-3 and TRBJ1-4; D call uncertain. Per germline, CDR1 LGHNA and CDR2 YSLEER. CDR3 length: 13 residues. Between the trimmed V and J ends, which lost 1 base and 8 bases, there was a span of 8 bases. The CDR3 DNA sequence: TGCGCCAGCAGCCAAGCCGTTGCCGAAAAACTGTTTTTT. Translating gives CASSQAVAEKLFF.